This TCR beta chain emerged from a study of blood T cell repertoires in COVID-19. For the study at large: Sites in the United States, Italy and Spain provided acute and convalescent COVID-19 samples.

Profiling relied on immunoSEQ multiplex PCR, and the TCRdb table lists in-frame clones only, not all of them. The sample has around 100,000 clones, around 86% seen once. Germline V gene sequence: CDR1 SGHRS, CDR2 YFSETQ. The ends lost 0 bases at V and 3 bases at J; junction bases unmatched: 6. This CDR3 is 17 amino acids long. V and J are TRBV5-1 and TRBJ1-2, with TRBD1 identical over 12 bases. This receptor was obtained from a middle-aged man with acute or convalescent COVID-19. The sequenced sample consisted of peripheral blood. CDR3 residues: CASSLAGTGGFDYGYTF. In DNA, the CDR3 is TGCGCCAGCAGCTTGGCCGGGACAGGGGGCTTCGACTATGGCTACACCTTC.